A selection of T cell receptor beta chains follows, all from one sample in a study of cytomegalovirus exposure and HLA in healthy donors. Some clones are missing from TCRdb's copy, which holds only in-frame ones; the method was immunoSEQ multiplex PCR. The sample has more than 130,000 clones; 88% are singletons. Sequenced: PBMCs. These TCRs come from a woman younger than 30 in good health and CMV-seropositive. The CDR3 runs from the conserved cysteine through the conserved F or W. D genes are given only for firm matches. Only some rows state a clone size, as once, few, many or a class for expanded clones.

>.|TRBV18|TRBJ1-2|TRBD1
CASSEGTGDRGYTF
TGTGCCAGCTCAGAGGGGACAGGGGATCGAGGCTACACCTTC
>.|TRBV18|TRBJ1-2|.
CASSPAENYGYTF
TGTGCCAGCTCACCGGCGGAAAACTATGGCTACACCTTC
>.|TRBV6-5|TRBJ2-1|.
CASTPAAGPYNEQFF
TGTGCCAGCACCCCGGCGGCGGGTCCCTACAATGAGCAGTTCTTC
>once|TRBV4-2|TRBJ1-4|.
CASSQDLDSHELFF
TGTGCCAGCAGCCAAGATCTTGATTCACATGAACTGTTTTTT
>few|TRBV9|TRBJ1-3|.
CASSVGTDSGNTIYF
TGTGCCAGCAGCGTAGGGACAGACTCTGGAAACACCATATATTTT
>few|TRBV30|TRBJ1-5|.
CASTDSHSNQPQHF
TGTGCCAGTACGGACAGTCATAGCAATCAGCCCCAGCATTTT
>.|TRBV5-6|TRBJ2-6|.
CASSWGPGFQASGANVLTF
TGTGCCAGCAGCTGGGGCCCGGGTTTCCAGGCCTCTGGGGCCAACGTCCTGACTTTC
>.|TRBV9|TRBJ1-1|TRBD1
CASSPQGDSEAFF
TGTGCCAGCAGCCCACAGGGGGATAGTGAAGCTTTCTTT
>.|TRBV6-6|TRBJ2-1|.
CASSSWGGRNEQFF
TGTGCCAGCAGCTCCTGGGGGGGCCGGAATGAGCAGTTCTTC
>once|TRBV4-2|TRBJ2-3|.
CASSQGGAFSTDTQYF
TGTGCCAGCAGCCAAGGCGGAGCGTTTAGCACAGATACGCAGTATTTT
>.|TRBV27|TRBJ1-2|.
CASSPRSRDIIYGYTF
TGTGCCAGCAGTCCAAGATCCCGGGACATAATCTATGGCTACACCTTC
>.|TRBV5-5|TRBJ1-2|.
CASSFYPAVYGYTF
TGTGCCAGCAGCTTTTACCCAGCGGTATATGGCTACACCTTC
>.|TRBV6-1|TRBJ2-7|TRBD2
CASSELSGRGRYEQYF
TGTGCCAGCAGTGAATTAAGCGGGAGGGGTAGGTACGAGCAGTACTTC
>.|TRBV19|TRBJ2-2|TRBD1
CASSRDRGTGELFF
TGTGCCAGTAGCCGGGACAGGGGCACCGGGGAGCTGTTTTTT
>few|TRBV19|TRBJ1-5|TRBD1
CASSITRDRASRQPQHF
TGTGCCAGTAGTATTACTCGGGACAGGGCCTCTCGGCAGCCCCAGCATTTT
>.|TRBV6-5|TRBJ2-3|TRBD1
CASSPRTGRTDTQYF
TGTGCCAGCAGTCCGCGGACAGGGAGGACGGATACGCAGTATTTT
>.|TRBV2|TRBJ2-5|.
CASSELSGQQETQYF
TGTGCCAGCAGTGAATTGTCTGGGCAGCAAGAGACCCAGTACTTC
>.|TRBV11-2|TRBJ2-7|TRBD2
CASSLAGSGLAGVTYEQYF
TGTGCCAGCAGCTTAGCAGGGTCGGGACTAGCGGGAGTAACCTACGAGCAGTACTTC
>.|TRBV5-1|TRBJ2-3|.
CASSFDTSDTQYF
TGCGCCAGCAGCTTCGACACTTCAGATACGCAGTATTTT
>.|TRBV29-1|TRBJ1-1|.
CSARGWGSSEAFF
TGCAGCGCCCGGGGGTGGGGGAGCTCTGAAGCTTTCTTT
>.|TRBV6-5|TRBJ2-5|TRBD1
CASRQGWQETQYF
TGTGCCAGCAGACAGGGGTGGCAAGAGACCCAGTACTTC
>.|TRBV6-5|TRBJ2-7|.
CASSSLRQLSYEQYF
TGTGCCAGCAGTAGCTTGCGGCAGCTCTCCTACGAGCAGTACTTC
>.|TRBV19|TRBJ2-5|.
CASSIGGQQETQYF
TGTGCCAGTAGTATAGGGGGGCAGCAAGAGACCCAGTACTTC
>.|TRBV11-2|TRBJ1-3|.
CASSFRLGVTVSGNTIYF
TGTGCCAGCAGCTTTCGATTAGGGGTGACAGTCTCTGGAAACACCATATATTTT
>.|TRBV10-3|TRBJ1-3|.
CAISDTTGNTIYF
TGTGCCATCAGTGACACTACTGGAAACACCATATATTTT
>.|TRBV2|TRBJ2-7|.
CASTFPPGGSYEQYF
TGTGCCAGCACCTTTCCCCCCGGAGGCTCCTACGAGCAGTACTTC
>.|TRBV6-5|TRBJ2-3|.
CASSEGADTQYF
TGTGCCAGCAGTGAGGGGGCAGATACGCAGTATTTT
>once|TRBV2|TRBJ2-1|TRBD2
CASSESPSGLYNEQFF
TGTGCCAGCAGTGAAAGTCCTAGCGGACTCTACAATGAGCAGTTCTTC
>.|TRBV10-3|TRBJ1-5|.
CAISAGGGQPQHF
TGTGCCATCAGTGCAGGCGGGGGTCAGCCCCAGCATTTT
>.|TRBV7-9|TRBJ1-3|TRBD1
CASSLGRWQGVSGNTIYF
TGTGCCAGCAGCTTAGGAAGATGGCAGGGGGTTTCTGGAAACACCATATATTTT
>once|TRBV5-1|TRBJ2-3|TRBD1
CASSFMTGDPTDTQYF
TGCGCCAGCAGCTTCATGACAGGGGACCCCACAGATACGCAGTATTTT
>.|TRBV1|TRBJ2-1|.
CTSSQDRPPSGAYNEQFF
TGCACCAGCAGCCAAGATCGTCCCCCTAGCGGGGCCTACAATGAGCAGTTCTTC
>.|TRBV5-4|TRBJ2-3|TRBD2
CASSLPKRGGASTQYF
TGTGCCAGCAGTTTACCAAAGCGGGGGGGGGCGAGTACGCAGTATTTT
>.|TRBV28|TRBJ2-7|TRBD2
CASRTTSGSYEQYF
TGTGCCAGCAGGACGACTAGCGGGAGCTACGAGCAGTACTTC
>few|TRBV5-4|TRBJ2-2|TRBD1
CASSQAGGLDGELFF
TGTGCCAGCAGTCAGGCAGGGGGCCTTGACGGGGAGCTGTTTTTT
>medium-sized|TRBV14|TRBJ1-5|.
CASSQGGDQPQHF
TGTGCCAGCAGCCAAGGGGGCGATCAGCCCCAGCATTTT
>.|TRBV7-9|TRBJ1-2|.
CASSAPNGAGGGYTF
TGTGCCAGCAGCGCCCCTAACGGGGCCGGGGGTGGCTACACCTTC
>.|TRBV10-3|TRBJ1-1|.
CAISENVRMNTEAFF
TGTGCCATCAGTGAGAATGTCAGAATGAACACTGAAGCTTTCTTT